This TCR beta chain was observed in a study of blood T cell repertoires in COVID-19. This clone was seen only a few times. This table comes from immunoSEQ multiplex PCR, and its TCRdb copy is limited to in-frame clones, with some not included. The sample comprises some 400,000 clones, approximately 89% of which are singletons, and 1.5% to 2% rests with the top ten. In germline, CDR1 is MGHRA, CDR2 YSYEKL. The CDR3 has 16 residues. Trimming took 4 bases from V and 8 from J; bases not matched to a gene: 9. Sequencing used PBMCs or T cells enriched from blood (not recorded which). J is TRBJ1-4 and V is TRBV4-1, with 11 bases lining up with TRBD1. The TCR was taken from a woman under 40 who had recovered from COVID-19. The CDR3 sequence: CASSLGTGQGDEKLFF. The CDR3 bases are TGCGCCAGCAGCCTCGGAACGGGACAGGGGGACGAAAAACTGTTTTTT.